This TCR beta chain is drawn from a study of molecular identifiers for immune sequencing clone quantification. Via MiXCR, TCRdb re-called the PCR reads, giving one row per CDR3 protein. The sample lists approximately 590,000 distinct CDR3 sequences; about 25% were seen once. The CDR3 is made up of 14 amino acids. The V gene's germline CDR1 is SEHNR and CDR2 FQNEAQ (reference sequence). Notes on this clonotype: Since a much larger clone is just one base distant, this may be a read error.

What was sequenced was naive CD8+ T cells from blood, with Jurkat cell RNA spiked in. Subset defined: FACS-sorted CD8+CD4-CCR7+CD45RA+ naive T cells. The chain joins TRBV7-9 to TRBJ2-7; D may correspond to TRBD1 or TRBD2 (5 bases each). This TCR derives from a human donor in good health. Some libraries in this study had Jurkat cell RNA spiked in. The CDR3 loop reads CASSPGRLTYEQNF. The CDR3 coding sequence is TGTGCCAGCAGCCCGGGACGGTTGACCTACGAGCAGAACTTC.